Following are 15 T cell receptor beta chains from one sample sequenced in a study of shared clonotypes between healthy human individuals. Here immunoSEQ multiplex PCR was the method, and the copy in TCRdb shows in-frame clones only, minus some. The table lists approximately 2,000,000 clones, just over 90% of them singletons. As defined, naive CD8 cells were CD45RO-negative and positively selected for CCR7, with terminally differentiated effector memory CD45RA+ cells excluded. Sequencing was done on a sample of naive CD8+ T cells from PBMCs. Every receptor here comes from a young man in good health. Some clones in this sample may be carry-over from other donors' samples.

V gene TRBV27 combines with J gene TRBJ1-4, with D hard to call. The V gene's germline CDR1 is MNHEY and CDR2 SMNVEV (reference sequence). The CDR3 contains 14 residues. The V gene lost 6 bases and the J gene lost 2 bases, with 10 bases spanning the gap. CDR3 nucleotides: TGTGCCAGCAGAGTTAGACTTACTAATGAAAAACTGTTTTTT. Amino acids: CASRVRLTNEKLFF.

As regards this clone: The same CDR3 also results from other DNA sequences found in this sample. The chain is built from TRBV5-1 and TRBJ1-1; tentatively, D is TRBD1 (6 bases). From germline, CDR1 is SGHRS and CDR2 YFSETQ. The CDR3 has 11 amino acids. The germline V and J ends were trimmed by 2 bases and 11 bases, with 10 bases remaining between them. The CDR3 is CASSFGGRAFF. CDR3 DNA: TGCGCCAGCAGCTTCGGGGGGCGGGCTTTCTTT.

The V gene is TRBV7-8, the J gene TRBJ1-1; TRBD1 aligns across 7 bases. Losses at the gene ends were 5 bases for V and 0 bases for J; bases not matched to a gene: 6. Germline CDR1 reads SGHVS; CDR2 reads FQNEAQ. The CDR3 is 15 amino acids. CDR3 sequence reads: CASSLTGDMNTEAFF. The CDR3 DNA is TGTGCCAGCAGCCTAACAGGGGATATGAACACTGAAGCTTTCTTT.

This chain connects TRBV7-2 to TRBJ2-7; 10 bases agree with TRBD2. The length of the CDR3 is 15 residues. Germline CDR1 is SGHTA and CDR2 is FQGNSA. With V trimmed by 1 base and J by 3 bases, 3 bases remained unmatched. CDR3 nucleotides: TGTGCCAGCAGCTTAGAAAGCGGGAGGGTCTACGAGCAGTACTTC. Protein sequence: CASSLESGRVYEQYF.

In its sample, this clone was seen once. The V and J genes are TRBV25-1 and TRBJ1-4; D remains ambiguous. The CDR3 consists of 12 residues. Germline V lookup: CDR1 MGHDK, CDR2 SYGVNS. Trimming cost V 4 bases and J 4 bases, with 4 bases left between them. The DNA of the CDR3 is TGTGCCAGCAGTGCGTTTAATGAAAAACTGTTTTTT. It encodes CASSAFNEKLFF.

The V call is TRBV29-1, the J call TRBJ1-4; D gene unclear. The CDR3 length is 13 residues. Germline CDR1 reads SQVTM; CDR2 reads ANQGSEA. With 2 bases removed from V and 8 bases from J, the gap between germline ends came to 12 bases. CDR3 in amino acids: CSVELSGREKLFF. The CDR3 region has the DNA TGCAGCGTTGAACTCTCAGGACGGGAAAAACTGTTTTTT.

The V call is TRBV27, the J call TRBJ2-1; 7 bases align to TRBD1. Germline V gives CDR1 MNHEY, CDR2 SMNVEV (reference sequence). With V trimmed by 3 bases and J by 10 bases, 15 bases remained unmatched. The CDR3 is 16 residues long. The CDR3 coding sequence is TGTGCCAGCAGTTTCGCCCCCGGGACAGCCGTTCGGGAGCAGTTCTTC. This codes for CASSFAPGTAVREQFF.

The rearrangement joins TRBV11-2 to TRBJ1-4, with D maybe TRBD1 (6 bases). Germline values: CDR1 SGHAT, CDR2 FQNNGV. The CDR3 is 16 residues long. The V gene lost 3 bases and the J gene lost 4 bases, with 15 bases spanning the gap. The CDR3 DNA reads TGTGCCAGCAGCTTTAAGAAAACAGGGCTTAATGAAAAACTGTTTTTT. This sequence encodes CASSFKKTGLNEKLFF. Supplemented by reference TRBV11-2 and TRBJ1-4, the full variable domain reads EAGVAQSPRYKIIEKRQSVAFWCNPISGHATLYWYQQILGQGPKLLIQFQNNGVVDDSQLPKDRFSAERLKGVDSTLKIQPAKLEDSAVYLCASSFKKTGLNEKLFFGSGTQLSVL.

CDR3 region: CASSPGDRGMMPDTQYF. The CDR3 DNA sequence: TGTGCCAGCAGTCCAGGGGACAGGGGGATGATGCCAGATACGCAGTATTTT. The gene calls are TRBV28 and TRBJ2-3; 11 bases agree with TRBD1. J was trimmed by 4 bases and V by 5 bases; bases with no gene match: 11. Germline lookup yields CDR1 MDHEN and CDR2 SYDVKM. The CDR3 length is 17 residues.

Turning to this clone: The sample carries other DNA sequences with the same CDR3. The CDR3 nucleotides are TGTGCCAGCAGCCGGGGGACCGGGGAGCTGTTTTTT. Its translation is CASSRGTGELFF. V and J are TRBV7-9 and TRBJ2-2; weak D call: TRBD2 (6 bases). CDR3 length: 12 residues. Trimming removed 5 bases at V and 5 bases at J, with 6 bases between. Per germline, CDR1 SEHNR and CDR2 FQNEAQ (reference sequence).

V gene TRBV27 combines with J gene TRBJ2-1; a weak D match, TRBD2 (5 bases). This CDR3 is built from 16 residues. Between the trimmed V and J ends, which lost 3 bases and 8 bases, there was a span of 20 bases. Germline CDR1 MNHEY, CDR2 SMNVEV (reference sequence). In DNA form, the CDR3 reads TGTGCCAGCAGTTTTCTAGAGGTGCGGTGGGGAGATGAGCAGTTCTTC. It translates to CASSFLEVRWGDEQFF.

CDR3 in amino acids: CATRTEANDQPQHF. CDR3 DNA: TGTGCCACCAGGACAGAGGCTAACGATCAGCCCCAGCATTTT. This chain links TRBV19 with TRBJ1-5; D possibly corresponds to TRBD1 (6 bases). The CDR3 consists of 14 residues. With 10 bases removed from V and 5 bases from J, the gap between germline ends came to 18 bases. Germline CDR1 and CDR2: LNHDA and SQIVND (reference sequence). Complete variable domain (other parts from reference TRBV19 and TRBJ1-5): DGGITQSPKYLFRKEGQNVTLSCEQNLNHDAMYWYRQDPGQGLRLIYYSQIVNDFQKGDIAEGYSVSREKKESFPLTVTSAQKNPTAFYLCATRTEANDQPQHFGDGTRLSIL.

This sequence joins TRBV5-1 and TRBJ2-7; TRBD2 agrees at 8 bases. Germline assignment: CDR1 SGHRS and CDR2 YFSETQ. The CDR3 consists of 18 residues. V shed 4 bases, J shed 0 bases, and the junction held 15 bases outside the gene matches. The CDR3 region has the DNA TGCGCCAGCAGCCCCAGGATATTAGGACTAGCTTCCTCCTACGAGCAGTACTTC. It codes for CASSPRILGLASSYEQYF.

The chain uses TRBV11-2 and TRBJ1-1, with D possibly TRBD1 on 5 matching bases. The CDR3 runs 16 residues. The germline V gene encodes CDR1 SGHAT and CDR2 FQNNGV. Trimming took 5 bases from V and 6 from J, leaving 22 bases between them. The CDR3 reads CASSPPGLGDGSEAFF. The CDR3 nucleotides are TGTGCCAGCAGCCCCCCTGGGTTGGGGGATGGGTCTGAAGCTTTCTTT. The whole variable domain, filled in from reference TRBV11-2 and TRBJ1-1, reads EAGVAQSPRYKIIEKRQSVAFWCNPISGHATLYWYQQILGQGPKLLIQFQNNGVVDDSQLPKDRFSAERLKGVDSTLKIQPAKLEDSAVYLCASSPPGLGDGSEAFFGQGTRLTVV.

The chain carries TRBV29-1 and TRBJ2-7; 7 bases are shared with TRBD1. CDR1 is SQVTM, CDR2 ANQGSEA, per germline. The CDR3 consists of 13 residues. V was clipped by 6 bases and J by 2 bases; unmatched bases: 7. CDR3 protein: CSVRTGTAYEQYF. CDR3 bases: TGCAGCGTACGGACAGGAACGGCCTACGAGCAGTACTTC.